Presented here are 11 T cell receptor beta chains from one specimen sequenced in a study of blood T cell repertoires in COVID-19. The data were produced by immunoSEQ multiplex PCR, yet TCRdb's version contains in-frame clones alone and is incomplete. The sample holds some 88,000 clones; around 79% are singletons and the top ten take approximately 24%. Material for sequencing was peripheral blood. The receptors were gathered from a human donor in a cohort sampled during active COVID-19.

The sample holds one count of this clone. V gene TRBV18 combines with J gene TRBJ1-1; 8 bases line up with TRBD1. Trimming at V came to 10 bases and at J to 2 bases, leaving 3 bases not matched to a gene. CDR1 KGHSH and CDR2 LQKENI come from the germline V gene. CDR3 length equals 12 residues. Here the CDR3 DNA reads TGTGCCACGGGACAGGACAACACTGAAGCTTTCTTT. Translating it yields CATGQDNTEAFF.

V usage is TRBV6-6 and J usage is TRBJ1-3; the D gene is possibly TRBD1 (5 bases). The CDR3 is made up of 15 amino acids. Germline loops: CDR1 MNHNY, CDR2 SVGAGI (reference sequence). Trimming removed 0 bases at V and 2 bases at J, with 8 bases between. The CDR3 nucleotides are TGTGCCAGCAGTTACTCGGGGCAGCCTGGAAACACCATATATTTT. It codes for CASSYSGQPGNTIYF.

The rearrangement uses TRBV19 and TRBJ1-6, with 7 bases aligning to TRBD1. With V trimmed by 6 bases and J by 9 bases, 2 bases remained unmatched. Germline-derived CDR1 and CDR2 are LNHDA and SQIVND (reference sequence). The CDR3 covers 12 residues. CDR3 residues: CASRSGGSPLHF. CDR3 sequence (DNA): TGTGCCAGTAGGTCAGGGGGTTCACCCCTCCACTTT.

The CDR3 sequence is CASSPGQGGTGELFF. CDR3 bases: TGTGCCAGCAGCCCGGGACAGGGAGGCACCGGGGAGCTGTTTTTT. The chain links TRBV6-5 to TRBJ2-2, with 9 bases identical to TRBD1. CDR1 and CDR2 (germline): MNHEY, SVGAGI. The CDR3 spans 15 residues. Losses at the gene ends were 6 bases for V and 4 bases for J; bases not matched to a gene: 6.

This clone occurred a few times. The gene calls are TRBV25-1 and TRBJ2-7; 7 positions agree with TRBD1. Trimming took 4 bases from V and 3 from J; bases not matched to a gene: 3. The germline gives CDR1 MGHDK, CDR2 SYGVNS. The CDR3 runs 13 residues. In DNA form, the CDR3 reads TGTGCCAGCAGTGCCAACAGGGGCTACGAGCAGTACTTC. It yields the protein CASSANRGYEQYF.

The chain carries TRBV5-1 and TRBJ2-3; tentative D call: TRBD2 (5 bases). With 0 bases removed from V and 1 base from J, the gap between germline ends came to 12 bases. Germline V gene sequence: CDR1 SGHRS, CDR2 YFSETQ. There are 16 residues in the CDR3. The CDR3 spells CASSLAAGGGTDTQYF. DNA of the CDR3: TGCGCCAGCAGCTTGGCTGCGGGCGGTGGCACAGATACGCAGTATTTT.

The sample holds a few counts of this clone. It is unclear where the CDR3 begins or ends on the DNA, so no DNA is shown, and the CDR3 is as TCRdb lists it. The chain links TRBV28 to TRBJ2-7; TRBD1, the table's D call, was not compared with the DNA. The V gene's germline CDR1 is MDHEN and CDR2 SYDVKM. From its first to its last residue, the CDR3 has 17 amino acids. This CDR3 reads CASSSSNQDREHYEQYF.

The chain combines TRBV24-1 with TRBJ2-1; 8 bases match TRBD1. There are 14 residues in the CDR3. The V segment lost 5 bases and the J segment 5 bases; nucleotides outside the gene matches: 4. Looked up from germline, CDR1 is KGHDR and CDR2 is SFDVKD. As DNA, the CDR3 is TGTGCCACCAGTGGGGGGACAGGACACAATGAGCAGTTCTTC. This encodes CATSGGTGHNEQFF.

The rearrangement uses TRBV5-1 and TRBJ2-7; 8 positions agree with TRBD2. The CDR3 extends over 14 amino acids. Germline loops: CDR1 SGHRS, CDR2 YFSETQ. Unmatched junction bases numbered 6, after V lost 5 bases and J lost 2 bases. The CDR3 is CASRSGGAAYEQYF. The CDR3 DNA reads TGCGCCAGCAGATCCGGGGGGGCGGCCTACGAGCAGTACTTC.

The chain links TRBV5-1 to TRBJ2-3, with TRBD2 matching 10 bases. V dropped 4 bases and J dropped 4; count of bases not matched to a gene: 9. Germline CDR1 is SGHRS and CDR2 is YFSETQ. The CDR3 contains 16 residues. CDR3 coding DNA: TGCGCCAGCAGCCCGCCCCCGGGGACTAGCGCAGATACGCAGTATTTT. Encoded protein: CASSPPPGTSADTQYF.

This sequence joins TRBV7-3 and TRBJ2-1; 7 bases match TRBD2. The junction had 11 bases not matched to a gene; V was cut back by 5 bases and J by 4 bases. The CDR3 has 16 amino acids. The germline gives CDR1 SGHTA, CDR2 FQGTGA. CDR3 DNA sequence: TGTGCCAGCAGCCCCGCCGCGGGAGTGCAGTACAATGAGCAGTTCTTC. It yields the protein CASSPAAGVQYNEQFF.